Described below is a single TCR beta chain sequence and its context. Its cognate antigen is unknown. The data derive from a study of human T cells and chemical hapten exposure. Study summary: Minor volume differences among pooled libraries chiefly drove per-sample TCR yield variation. Study-level points and caveats: TCRs exceeding a frequency of 1 in 1000 stayed unchanged under DPC sensitization.

The library gave individual cDNA molecules unique molecular identifiers. In the original workflow: A per-sample median of around 100,000 TCRs was observed, with counts ranging from roughly 23,224 to 700,000. Each CDR3 protein gets one entry after TCRdb re-called the RACE reads with MiXCR. The V and J calls were determined by TCRdb, not by the authors. In the table there are approximately 79,000 distinct CDR3 sequences, 8.6% of which are singletons. Time point meaning: healthy volunteer bleed at 6 weeks. The starting material, unfractionated whole blood, was used for total RNA extraction. This receptor was obtained from a male donor in good health. Some clones in this sample may be carry-over from other donors' samples. Sequencing used whole blood.

In DNA, the CDR3 is TGTGCCAGCAGCAAAAGGGGGGGCAGAGCCTCCTACGAGCAGTACTTC. Translating it yields CASSKRGGRASYEQYF. The chain employs TRBV21-1 and TRBJ2-7; TRBD1 was called by the table and not checked on the DNA. TRBV21-1 is noted as a pseudogene. This CDR3 has 16 residues.